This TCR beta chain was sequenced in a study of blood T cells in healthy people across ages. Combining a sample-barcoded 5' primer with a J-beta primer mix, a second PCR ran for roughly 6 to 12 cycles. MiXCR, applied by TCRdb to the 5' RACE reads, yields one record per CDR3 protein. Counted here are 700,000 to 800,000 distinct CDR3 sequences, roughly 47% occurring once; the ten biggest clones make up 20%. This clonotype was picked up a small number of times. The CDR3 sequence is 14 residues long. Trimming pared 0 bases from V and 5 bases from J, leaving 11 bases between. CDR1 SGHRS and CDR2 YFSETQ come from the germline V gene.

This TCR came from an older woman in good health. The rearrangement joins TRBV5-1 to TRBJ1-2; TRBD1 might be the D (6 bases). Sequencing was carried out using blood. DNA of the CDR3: TGCGCCAGCAGCTTGGAAACAGGGAGGTATGGCTACACCTTC. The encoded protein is CASSLETGRYGYTF.